The clone carrying this TCR beta chain was detected ten times or more. What it binds is not known. V was shortened by 0 bases and J by 6 bases, with 6 bases between the two germline ends. The CDR3 totals 13 residues. From germline, CDR1 is SGHTS and CDR2 YDEGEE. This specimen belongs to a study of breast tumors, draining lymph nodes, adjacent tissues. Findings and limits, study-wide: Findings are consistent with lymph node origin and intratumoral expansion of most tumor T cells. Tumor and nontumor repertoires were significantly more similar in luminal-like than in basal-like breast cancer. Tumor TCR diversity was below lymph nodes but above nontumor tissue.

TCRdb recomputed calls from the multiplex PCR reads with MiXCR, one row per CDR3 protein. The profile shows 20,000 to 25,000 distinct CDR3 sequences, roughly 50% of them singletons. This clonotype was sampled from a female donor with breast cancer. Some clones in this sample may be carry-over from other donors' samples. Sequences were obtained from breast tumor tissue. The chain is built from TRBV5-8 and TRBJ2-2; D call uncertain. The CDR3 spells CASSLVGPGELFF. Here the CDR3 DNA reads TGTGCCAGCAGCTTGGTAGGACCCGGGGAGCTGTTTTTT.